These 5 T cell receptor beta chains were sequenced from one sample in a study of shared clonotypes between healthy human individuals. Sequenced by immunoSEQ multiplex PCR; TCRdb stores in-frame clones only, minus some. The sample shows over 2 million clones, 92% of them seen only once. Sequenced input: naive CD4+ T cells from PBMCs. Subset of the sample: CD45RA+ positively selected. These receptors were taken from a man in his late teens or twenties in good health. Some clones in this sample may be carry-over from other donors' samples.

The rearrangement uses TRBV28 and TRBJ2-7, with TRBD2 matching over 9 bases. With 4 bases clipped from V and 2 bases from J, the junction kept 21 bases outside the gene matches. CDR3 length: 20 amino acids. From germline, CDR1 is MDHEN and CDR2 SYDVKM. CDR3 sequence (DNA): TGTGCCAGCAGTTCACTGTGGGGACCGGGCGGGAGGGCAATAGCCTACGAGCAGTACTTC. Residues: CASSSLWGPGGRAIAYEQYF.

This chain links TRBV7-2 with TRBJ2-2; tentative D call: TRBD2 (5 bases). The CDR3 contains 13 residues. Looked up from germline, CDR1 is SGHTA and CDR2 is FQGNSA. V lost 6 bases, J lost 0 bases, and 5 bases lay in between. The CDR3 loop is CASRRANTGELFF. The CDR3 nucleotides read TGTGCCAGCAGGCGGGCGAACACCGGGGAGCTGTTTTTT.

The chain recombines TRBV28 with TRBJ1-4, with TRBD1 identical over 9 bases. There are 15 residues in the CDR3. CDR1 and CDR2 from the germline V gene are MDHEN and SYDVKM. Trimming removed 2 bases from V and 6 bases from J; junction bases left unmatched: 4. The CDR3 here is CASSLPGTGYEKLFF. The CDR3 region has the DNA TGTGCCAGCAGTTTACCCGGGACAGGGTATGAAAAACTGTTTTTT.

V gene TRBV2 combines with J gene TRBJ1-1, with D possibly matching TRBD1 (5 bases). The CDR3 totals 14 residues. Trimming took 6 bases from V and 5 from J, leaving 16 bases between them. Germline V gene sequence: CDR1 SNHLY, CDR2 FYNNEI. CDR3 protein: CASRGTARETEAFF. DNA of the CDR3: TGTGCCAGCAGGGGGACTGCCAGGGAGACTGAAGCTTTCTTT.

CDR3 bases: TGTGCCAGCAGCCCACGGGGAGCGGGAGGTGACACCGGGGAGCTGTTTTTT. Translated: CASSPRGAGGDTGELFF. The gene calls are TRBV7-9 and TRBJ2-2, with 9 bases fitting TRBD2. J gave up 3 bases and V 5 bases, and 10 bases lay outside the gene matches. The germline gives CDR1 SEHNR, CDR2 FQNEAQ (reference sequence). CDR3 length: 17 residues.